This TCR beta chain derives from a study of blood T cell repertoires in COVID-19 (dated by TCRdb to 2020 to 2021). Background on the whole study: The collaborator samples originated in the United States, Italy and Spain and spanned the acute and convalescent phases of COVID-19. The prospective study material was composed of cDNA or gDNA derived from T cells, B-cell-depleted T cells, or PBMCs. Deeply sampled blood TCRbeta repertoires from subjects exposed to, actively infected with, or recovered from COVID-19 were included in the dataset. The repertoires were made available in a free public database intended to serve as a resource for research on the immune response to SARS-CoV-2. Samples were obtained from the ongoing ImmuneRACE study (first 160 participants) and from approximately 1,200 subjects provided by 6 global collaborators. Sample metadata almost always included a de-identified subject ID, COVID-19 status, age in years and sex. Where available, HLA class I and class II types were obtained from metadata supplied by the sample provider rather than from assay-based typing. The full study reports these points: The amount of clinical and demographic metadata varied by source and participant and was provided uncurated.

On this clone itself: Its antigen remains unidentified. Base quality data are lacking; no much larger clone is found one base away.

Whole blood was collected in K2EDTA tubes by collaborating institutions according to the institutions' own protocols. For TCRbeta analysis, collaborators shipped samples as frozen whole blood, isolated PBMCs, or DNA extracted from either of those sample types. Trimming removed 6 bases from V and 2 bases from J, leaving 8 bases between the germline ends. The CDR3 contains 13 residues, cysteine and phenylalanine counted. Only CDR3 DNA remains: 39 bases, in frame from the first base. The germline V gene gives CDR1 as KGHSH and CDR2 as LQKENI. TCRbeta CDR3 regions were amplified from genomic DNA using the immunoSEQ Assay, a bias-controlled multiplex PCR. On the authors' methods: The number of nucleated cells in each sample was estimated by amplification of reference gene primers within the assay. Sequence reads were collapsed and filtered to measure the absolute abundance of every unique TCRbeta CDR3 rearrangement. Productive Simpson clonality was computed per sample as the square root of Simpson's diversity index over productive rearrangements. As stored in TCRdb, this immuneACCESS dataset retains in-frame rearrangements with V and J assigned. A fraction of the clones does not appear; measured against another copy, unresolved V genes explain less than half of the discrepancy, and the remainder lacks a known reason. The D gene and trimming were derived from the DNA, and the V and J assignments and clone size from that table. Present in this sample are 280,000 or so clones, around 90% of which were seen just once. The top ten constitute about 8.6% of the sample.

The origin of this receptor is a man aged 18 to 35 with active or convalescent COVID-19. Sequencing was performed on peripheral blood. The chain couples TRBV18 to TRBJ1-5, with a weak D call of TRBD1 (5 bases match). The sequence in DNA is TGTGCCAGCTCTTCACAGGGCAATCAGCCCCAGCATTTT. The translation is CASSSQGNQPQHF.